This T cell receptor (beta chain) comes out of a study of shared T cell receptors in the human thymus. Using immunoSEQ multiplex PCR, the repertoire was profiled, and TCRdb retains in-frame clones only, with some absent. The sample lists hundreds of thousands of clones; around 93% were seen once. Trimming took 4 bases from V and 0 from J, leaving 20 bases between them. The CDR3 length is 18 residues. Germline V gene data show CDR1 as LNHDA and CDR2 as SQIVND (reference sequence). Sequenced input: thymocytes. This sequence originates from a human donor. The chain employs TRBV19 and TRBJ2-3; D might be TRBD1 or TRBD2, each matching 5 bases. In nucleotides, the CDR3 is TGTGCCAGTAGTAGGGACCTGAAGCTAGGGCTAAGCACAGATACGCAGTATTTT. Its translation: CASSRDLKLGLSTDTQYF. The variable domain in full, completed from reference TRBV19 and TRBJ2-3, reads DGGITQSPKYLFRKEGQNVTLSCEQNLNHDAMYWYRQDPGQGLRLIYYSQIVNDFQKGDIAEGYSVSREKKESFPLTVTSAQKNPTAFYLCASSRDLKLGLSTDTQYFGPGTRLTVL.